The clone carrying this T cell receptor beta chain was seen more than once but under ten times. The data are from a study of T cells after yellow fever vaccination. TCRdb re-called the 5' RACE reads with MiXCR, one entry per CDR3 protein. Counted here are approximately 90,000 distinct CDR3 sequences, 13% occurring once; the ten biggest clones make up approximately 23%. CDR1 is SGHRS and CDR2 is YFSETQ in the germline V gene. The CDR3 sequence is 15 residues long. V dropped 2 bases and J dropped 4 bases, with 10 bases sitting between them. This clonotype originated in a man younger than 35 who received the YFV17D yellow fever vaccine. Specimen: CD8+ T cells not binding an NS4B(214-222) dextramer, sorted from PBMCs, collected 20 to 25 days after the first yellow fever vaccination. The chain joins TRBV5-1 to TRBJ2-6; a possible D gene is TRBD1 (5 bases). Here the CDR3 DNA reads TGCGCCAGCAGCTTATCAGGGCGCGGGGCCAACGTCCTGACTTTC. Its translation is CASSLSGRGANVLTF.